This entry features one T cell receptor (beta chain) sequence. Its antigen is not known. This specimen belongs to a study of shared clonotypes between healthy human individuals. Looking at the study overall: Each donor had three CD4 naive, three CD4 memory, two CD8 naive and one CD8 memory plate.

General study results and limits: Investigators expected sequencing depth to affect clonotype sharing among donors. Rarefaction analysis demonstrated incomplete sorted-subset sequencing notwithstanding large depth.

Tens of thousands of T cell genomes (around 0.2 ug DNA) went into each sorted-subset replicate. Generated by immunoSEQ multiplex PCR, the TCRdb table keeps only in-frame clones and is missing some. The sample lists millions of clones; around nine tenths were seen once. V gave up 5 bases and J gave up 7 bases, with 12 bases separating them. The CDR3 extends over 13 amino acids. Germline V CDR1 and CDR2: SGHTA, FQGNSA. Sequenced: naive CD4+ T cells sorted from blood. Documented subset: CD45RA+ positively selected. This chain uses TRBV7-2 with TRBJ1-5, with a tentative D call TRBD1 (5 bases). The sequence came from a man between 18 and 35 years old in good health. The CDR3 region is CASSPPGGQPQHF. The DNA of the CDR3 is TGTGCCAGCAGCCCCCCGGGGGGGCAGCCCCAGCATTTT.